This T cell receptor (beta chain) was sequenced for a study of low-dose radiotherapy and immunotherapy resistance in tumors (dated by TCRdb to between 2020 and 2023). With regard to the full study: Cohort 1 received 0.5 Gy per fraction every 2 weeks, with a prescribed total PTV dose of 6.5 Gy. For Cohort 2, the dose was 1 Gy per fraction given every two weeks, adding up to 13 Gy in total across 26 weeks. Nivolumab and ipilimumab were both given intravenously, with nivolumab at a 240 mg flat dose every two weeks and ipilimumab at 1 mg/kg every six weeks. Intravenous cyclophosphamide at 200 mg/m2 was administered every two weeks, one day ahead of each radiation and immunotherapy administration. Aspirin 300 mg was taken orally once daily by patients for four cycles, starting on cycle 1 day 1. Randomization of trial participants into treatment groups was not performed. Eight patients were included in the translational analysis: three from the first dose cohort and the first five from the second dose cohort.

Between the V and J ends, shortened by 6 bases and 4 bases respectively, the junction contains 13 bases. CDR1 LNHDA and CDR2 SQIVND are derived from the germline V gene (reference sequence). The CDR3 holds 13 amino acids from the cysteine to the phenylalanine. Just CDR3 DNA is preserved here, 39 bases in frame from base 1. To note about this clonotype: Its binding antigen is unknown. The input lacks base qualities; no much larger clone sits a single base away.

Sequencer: Illumina HiSeq 2500. First-strand cDNA was synthesized using Superscript III and a set of TRAV- and TRBV-specific primers, so that both TCRalpha and TCRbeta chains were covered. TCRs were amplified with Phusion for about 20 PCR cycles using a constant-region primer together with the adapter attached to the V primers. The MessageAmp II aRNA Amplification Kit was used to amplify the isolated mRNA, with in vitro transcription run for 15 to 20 hours at 37 degrees C. The Dynabeads mRNA DIRECT Purification Kit was used to isolate mRNA for TCR sequencing. Indexed Illumina adapters were added in a second Phusion PCR of about 24 cycles, and the PCR products were purified with AMPure XP beads. The study's processing was this. Using custom Perl scripts, TCR sequences encoding the same protein were pooled, out-of-frame sequences were removed, and the abundance of each clonotype was computed. TCR sequences supported by only a single read were excluded from analysis. Repertoire metrics included Shannon entropy, Gini index, clonality, richness, and frequency of TCRs shared between repertoires. The public reads were reanalyzed by TCRdb: fastp trimming at Q25, MiXCR alignment, in-frame beta chains only. Each CDR3 protein gets just one entry, which takes the most common genes and DNA from the rows behind it. The V and J calls here are based on TCRdb, not the publication. A total of 65,000 to 90,000 distinct CDR3 sequences appear in this sample, approximately 17% of them only once. 5.5% to 6% of the sample goes to the ten largest clones.

In light of the paper, this sample's time point label describes: before trial treatment. The donors took part in RACIN, a single-arm, phase I, dose-escalation trial that combined nivolumab, ipilimumab, aspirin, low-dose cyclophosphamide and low-dose radiotherapy. Patients were eligible if they had advanced solid tumors that were TIL-negative. This receptor chain uses TRBV19 and TRBJ2-7; the D gene is perhaps TRBD1, from 5 matching bases. Sequencing was performed on PBMCs, taken before treatment. The sequence was collected from a male donor with prostate cancer. The CDR3: CASSPDNQYEQYF. DNA sequence: TGTGCCAGTAGCCCGGACAATCAGTACGAGCAGTACTTC.